The present T cell receptor beta chain was sequenced within a study of patients and donors after allogeneic stem cell transplantation. The CDR3 loop spans 16 amino acids. Germline V lookup: CDR1 LGHDT, CDR2 YNNKEL (reference sequence). After removal of 5 bases from V and 1 base from J, the junction contained 4 bases not matched to a gene. Each CDR3 protein is one row after TCRdb ran MiXCR on the RT-PCR reads. The sample records about 15,000 distinct CDR3 sequences, under 35% being singletons. The chain recombines TRBV3-1 with TRBJ1-4; TRBD1 matches at 10 bases. The sample was blood, either unsorted or a sorted T cell fraction (not recorded which). The TCR sequence derives from a human donor who was either an allogeneic HSCT recipient or a stem cell or donor lymphocyte infusion donor (not recorded which). It is not recorded whose cells these are; they may come from a transplant donor. The CDR3 nucleotides read TGTGCCAGCAGCGCGGGACAGGGGCGAACTAATGAAAAACTGTTTTTT. It encodes CASSAGQGRTNEKLFF.